The 3 T cell receptor beta chains in this list originate from one sample, sequenced in a study of blood T cells in healthy people across ages. For the second PCR, which ran for about 7 to 11 cycles, a sample-barcoded 5' primer and a J-beta primer mix were used. One entry per CDR3 protein, called by TCRdb with MiXCR from the 5' RACE reads. The sample yields hundreds of thousands of distinct CDR3 sequences, around 45% seen once. Sequencing was performed on blood. The source is a man older than 75 in good health.

This clonotype was recorded many times. The chain is built from TRBV27 and TRBJ1-6; D possibly corresponds to TRBD1 (6 bases). V was clipped by 1 base and J by 8 bases, with 12 bases between them. Germline-derived CDR1 and CDR2 are MNHEY and SMNVEV (reference sequence). The CDR3 runs to 15 residues. The CDR3 region is CASSLLQGIDSPLHF. For the CDR3, the DNA is TGTGCCAGCAGTTTATTACAGGGAATTGATTCACCCCTCCACTTT.

The chain employs TRBV30 and TRBJ1-6; D may be TRBD1 (6 bases). The CDR3 is 14 amino acids. The V gene lost 1 base and the J gene lost 10 bases, with 14 bases spanning the gap. Germline CDR1 and CDR2: GTSNPN and SVGIG (reference sequence). CDR3 sequence (DNA): TGTGCCTGGAGTGAGGACAGCCTGGGGTCACCCCTCCACTTT. It encodes CAWSEDSLGSPLHF.

The V and J genes are TRBV7-2 and TRBJ1-2, with a tentative D call TRBD1 (5 bases). There are 15 residues in the CDR3. Germline assignment: CDR1 SGHTA and CDR2 FQGNSA. Trimming removed 5 bases at V and 5 bases at J, with 18 bases between. The CDR3 protein is CASSPQRGGHYGYTF. CDR3 sequence (DNA): TGTGCCAGCAGCCCCCAGAGGGGAGGGCATTATGGCTACACCTTC.